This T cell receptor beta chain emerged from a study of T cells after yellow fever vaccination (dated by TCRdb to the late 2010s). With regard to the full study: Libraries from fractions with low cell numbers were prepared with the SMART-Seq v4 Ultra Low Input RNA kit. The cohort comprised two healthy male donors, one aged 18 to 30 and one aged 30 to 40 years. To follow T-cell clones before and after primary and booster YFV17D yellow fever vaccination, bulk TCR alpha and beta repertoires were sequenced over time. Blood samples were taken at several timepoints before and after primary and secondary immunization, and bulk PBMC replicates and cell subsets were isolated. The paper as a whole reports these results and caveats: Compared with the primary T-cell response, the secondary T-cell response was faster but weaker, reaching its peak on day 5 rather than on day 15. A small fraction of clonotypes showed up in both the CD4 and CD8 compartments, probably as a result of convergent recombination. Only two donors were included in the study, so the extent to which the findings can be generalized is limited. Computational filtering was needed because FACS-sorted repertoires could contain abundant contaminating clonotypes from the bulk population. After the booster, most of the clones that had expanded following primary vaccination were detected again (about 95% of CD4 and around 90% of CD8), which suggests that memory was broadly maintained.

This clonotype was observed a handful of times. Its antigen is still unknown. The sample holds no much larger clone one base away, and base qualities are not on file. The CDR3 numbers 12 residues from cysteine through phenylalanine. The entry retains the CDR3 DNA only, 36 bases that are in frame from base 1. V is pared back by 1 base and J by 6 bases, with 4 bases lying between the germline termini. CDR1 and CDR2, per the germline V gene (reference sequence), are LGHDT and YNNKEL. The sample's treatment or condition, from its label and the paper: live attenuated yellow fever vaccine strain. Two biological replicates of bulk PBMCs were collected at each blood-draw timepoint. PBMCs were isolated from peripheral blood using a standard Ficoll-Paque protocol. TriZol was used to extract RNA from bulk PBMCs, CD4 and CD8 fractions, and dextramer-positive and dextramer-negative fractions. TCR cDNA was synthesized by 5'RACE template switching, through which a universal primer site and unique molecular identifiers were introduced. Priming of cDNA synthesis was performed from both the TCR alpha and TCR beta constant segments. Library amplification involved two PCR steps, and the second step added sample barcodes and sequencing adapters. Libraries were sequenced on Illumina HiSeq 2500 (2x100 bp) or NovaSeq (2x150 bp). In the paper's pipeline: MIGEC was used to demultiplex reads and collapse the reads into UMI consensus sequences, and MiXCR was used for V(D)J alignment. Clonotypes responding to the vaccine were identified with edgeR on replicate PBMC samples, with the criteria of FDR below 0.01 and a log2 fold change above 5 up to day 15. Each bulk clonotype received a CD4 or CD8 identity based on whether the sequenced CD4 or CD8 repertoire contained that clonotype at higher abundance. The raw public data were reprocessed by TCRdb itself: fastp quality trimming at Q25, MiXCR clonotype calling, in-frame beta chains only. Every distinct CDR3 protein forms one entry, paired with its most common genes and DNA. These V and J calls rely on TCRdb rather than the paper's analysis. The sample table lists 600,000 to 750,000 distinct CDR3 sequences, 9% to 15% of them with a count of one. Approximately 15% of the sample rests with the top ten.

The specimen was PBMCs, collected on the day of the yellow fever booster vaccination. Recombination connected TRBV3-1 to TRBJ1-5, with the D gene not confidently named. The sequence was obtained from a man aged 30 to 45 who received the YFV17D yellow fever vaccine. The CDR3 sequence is CASSQAGQPQHF. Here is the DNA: TGTGCCAGCAGCCAAGCGGGTCAGCCCCAGCATTTT.